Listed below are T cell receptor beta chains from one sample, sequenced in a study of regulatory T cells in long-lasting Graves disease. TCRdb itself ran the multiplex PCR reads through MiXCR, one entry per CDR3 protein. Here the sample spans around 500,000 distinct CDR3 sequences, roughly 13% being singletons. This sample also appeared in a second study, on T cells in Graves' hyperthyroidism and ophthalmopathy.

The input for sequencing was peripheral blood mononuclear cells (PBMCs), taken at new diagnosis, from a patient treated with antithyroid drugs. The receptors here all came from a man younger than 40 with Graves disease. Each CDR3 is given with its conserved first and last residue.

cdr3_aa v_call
CAWSRDGGYTF TRBV30
CASSSQGQLLGDTQYF TRBV7-9
CAIRGTSGIHEQYF TRBV10-3
CASSEGTSGTGELFF TRBV13
CASQSFSGRINEQFF TRBV18
CASSLTSGSETQYF TRBV12-3/TRBV12-4
CASSLAVRAGTDTQYF TRBV7-8
CASSPTDSNYGYTF TRBV18
CSATQGEETQYF TRBV20-1
CASSLWQSSSGNTIYF TRBV7-2
CASTPRPSPETQYF TRBV5-4
CAIKGAAEPSYEQYF TRBV10-3
CASSQDYPRSYEQYF TRBV3-1
CATSDSGTGYNEQFF TRBV24-1
CASSSARDRGRNEQFF TRBV11-2
CSARLAGYEQYF TRBV20-1
CASSFWPPGQGGETQYF TRBV27
CSARSGTPAYNEQFF TRBV20-1